This T cell receptor (beta chain) was documented in a study of CD8+ T cells in alopecia areata. Notes on the study in general: Possibly as an HLA-related effect, TCR sharing across patients appeared less clear than in mice.

Turning to this clone: The antigen is not known.

Trimming pared 1 base from V and 4 bases from J, leaving 5 bases between. Germline lookup yields CDR1 SGDLS and CDR2 YYNGEE. The CDR3 contains 13 residues. Treatment specified: oral pan-JAK inhibitor, 5-10 mg twice daily. Investigators isolated RNA and reverse transcribed it into cDNA to act as the sequencing template. Data came from immunoSEQ multiplex PCR; TCRdb stores just in-frame clones and leaves some out. The data contain around 97,000 clones, more than 75% of them seen just once; the ten biggest clones take up 8.5% to 14%. This clonotype was sampled from a human donor with alopecia areata. This rearrangement joins TRBV9 to TRBJ2-2, with D uncertain. The source material was CD8+ T cells sorted from blood, sampled at roughly week 30, from a patient treated with tofacitinib. CDR3 loop: CASSVSGTGELFF. In nucleotides, the CDR3 is TGTGCCAGCAGCGTATCAGGCACCGGGGAGCTGTTTTTT.